This TCR beta chain derives from a study of T cells in Graves' hyperthyroidism and ophthalmopathy. TCR beta CDR3 regions were amplified from RNA. Initially, a first-round RT-PCR of the TCR CDR3 employed the HTBI primer set. In TCRdb, the multiplex PCR reads were re-called with MiXCR into one record per CDR3 protein. The profile covers about 200,000 distinct CDR3 sequences, with around 16% appearing a single time and about two fifths taken by the ten largest. Ten or more counts support this clonotype. Lactation, pregnancy, other autoimmune disease or uncontrolled infection led to exclusion of patients. The V gene lost 4 bases and the J gene lost 0 bases, with 9 bases spanning the gap. Looked up from germline, CDR1 is GTSNPN and CDR2 is SVGIG (reference sequence). The CDR3 has 13 residues.

The clonotype was recovered from a middle-aged man with Graves' hyperthyroidism. The sequenced material came from blood. The chain uses TRBV30 and TRBJ1-1; no definite D call. In DNA form, the CDR3 reads TGTGCCTGGAACGCAGCCATGAACACTGAAGCTTTCTTT. The encoded protein is CAWNAAMNTEAFF.